The 4 T cell receptor beta chains listed next were all sequenced from one sample in a study of cytomegalovirus exposure and HLA in healthy donors. Primers: 60 Vbeta forward and 13 Jbeta reverse. Method: immunoSEQ multiplex PCR; TCRdb's copy keeps in-frame clones and lacks some. The repertoire consists of about 200,000 clones, with roughly 80% occurring once and the leading ten covering about 1.7%. Sequencing was performed on PBMCs. The receptors originated from a young woman in good health and CMV-seronegative.

V gene TRBV29-1 combines with J gene TRBJ2-7; 9 bases are a match to TRBD1. The V gene end was trimmed by 4 bases and the J gene end by 2 bases; junction bases not matched to a gene: 0. This CDR3 spans 12 amino acids. CDR1 is SQVTM and CDR2 is ANQGSEA in the germline V gene. The CDR3 sequence is CSVGQGAYEQYF. The CDR3 bases are TGCAGCGTTGGACAGGGGGCCTACGAGCAGTACTTC.

Only one count was recorded for this clone. One end of the junction varies from germline; a read error may be responsible. Within the sample, other DNA sequences also encode this same CDR3. This chain links TRBV5-1 with TRBJ2-5, with 13 bases matching TRBD2. The V gene's germline CDR1 is SGHRS and CDR2 YFSETQ. This CDR3 contains 16 residues. The chain's CDR3 is CASSPGTSGIGETQYF. For the CDR3, the DNA is TGCGCCAGCAGCCCGGGGACTAGCGGGATAGGAGAGACTCAGTACTTC.

The CDR3 is CASSYRGTGAYEQYV. DNA of the CDR3: TGTGCCAGCAGTTACCGGGGGACAGGCGCCTACGAGCAGTACGTC. The chain joins TRBV6-5 to TRBJ2-7; 8 bases are a match to TRBD1. This CDR3 spans 15 amino acids. The V gene's germline CDR1 is MNHEY and CDR2 SVGAGI. The V and J ends lost 2 bases and 2 bases, in that order; junction bases with no gene match: 5.

This chain joins TRBV15 and TRBJ2-1; 7 positions match TRBD1. Germline V gives CDR1 LNHNV, CDR2 YYDKDF (reference sequence). The CDR3 is 17 amino acids. The V segment lost 0 bases and the J segment 4 bases; nucleotides outside the gene matches: 9. As DNA, the CDR3 is TGTGCCACCAGCAGAGATTCTTTAGCAGGGGGATACAATGAGCAGTTCTTC. Translation: CATSRDSLAGGYNEQFF.